These 5 T cell receptor beta chains were all obtained from the same sample, sequenced in a study of Ad26.COV2.S vaccination and SARS-CoV-2 variants. The repertoire was sequenced with immunoSEQ multiplex PCR; TCRdb's copy has only in-frame clones and lacks some. The table includes 350,000 to 500,000 clones, around 89% detected once. Specified treatment: 15 to 20 received Ad26.COV2.S at low or high dose, single or two shots; 5 received placebo; per-sample allocation not given. Collection of samples fell on day 63 after the first vaccine or placebo injection. The starting material was peripheral blood, obtained in a trial of Ad26.COV2.S vaccine versus placebo. The receptor set was obtained from a person between 18 and 60 years old who received the Ad26.COV2.S COVID-19 vaccine or a placebo.

The chain links TRBV5-6 to TRBJ2-7, with a tentative D call TRBD1 (6 bases). The CDR3 is 13 amino acids. The V gene lost 2 bases and the J gene lost 2 bases, with 8 bases spanning the gap. Germline V gene lookup returns CDR1 SGHDT and CDR2 YYEEEE. CDR3 sequence: CASSFRQAYEQYF. Written as DNA, the CDR3 is TGTGCCAGCAGCTTCCGACAGGCCTACGAGCAGTACTTC.

The chain has TRBV7-2 and TRBJ1-5; D gene ambiguous. The CDR3 length is 13 residues. Germline values: CDR1 SGHTA, CDR2 FQGNSA. The V gene lost 3 bases and the J gene lost 1 base, with 4 bases spanning the gap. The CDR3 sequence: CASSFWSNQPQHF. For the CDR3, the DNA is TGTGCCAGCAGCTTCTGGAGCAATCAGCCCCAGCATTTT.

This clone was observed once. The CDR3: CASSERGRETQYF. The DNA of the CDR3 is TGTGCCAGCAGTGAGCGGGGGCGGGAGACCCAGTACTTC. V gene TRBV28 combines with J gene TRBJ2-5; 8 positions agree with TRBD2. Germline values: CDR1 MDHEN, CDR2 SYDVKM. V shed 5 bases and J 5 bases; nucleotides not matched to a gene: 4. CDR3 length: 13 residues.

The rearrangement links TRBV6-5 to TRBJ1-2, with 8 bases aligning to TRBD1. CDR3 length equals 14 residues. Germline V gene sequence: CDR1 MNHEY, CDR2 SVGAGI. V was pared by 5 bases and J by 3 bases, with 5 bases of the junction left unmatched. CDR3 DNA: TGTGCCAGCAGTACCTTACAGGGGGACTATGGCTACACCTTC. Protein: CASSTLQGDYGYTF.

The chain recombines TRBV4-1 with TRBJ1-2, with TRBD1 matching 7 bases. Germline V gene lookup returns CDR1 MGHRA and CDR2 YSYEKL. V was clipped by 0 bases and J by 4 bases; unmatched bases: 2. This CDR3 has 14 amino acids. The DNA for the CDR3 is TGCGCCAGCAGCCAAGACAGGGGGGCCTATGGCTACACCTTC. Protein: CASSQDRGAYGYTF.